This is a list of T cell receptor beta chains from one sample in a study of CD8+ T cells in alopecia areata. Data came from immunoSEQ multiplex PCR; TCRdb stores just in-frame clones and leaves some out. Here the sample spans around 120,000 clones, roughly 66% being singletons. Sequencing was performed on CD4+ T cells sorted from blood. Source of these receptors: a human donor in good health. Each CDR3 is given with its conserved first and last residue. The D gene is left open where the match is weak. Clone size, where shown, is once, few, many, or a class for clones that have expanded.

D gene,clone size,V gene,J gene,CDR3 DNA,CDR3 protein
-,-,TRBV30,TRBJ1-5,TGTGCCTGGAGTGAGGGGGTGGCTGATCAGCCCCAGCATTTT,CAWSEGVADQPQHF
-,-,TRBV29-1,TRBJ1-4,TGCAGCGTTGGAGGTCCGAATGAAAAACTGTTTTTT,CSVGGPNEKLFF
-,-,TRBV7-9,TRBJ1-2,TGTGCCAGCAGCTTTAGATCGGGGGCAATCTATGGCTACACCTTC,CASSFRSGAIYGYTF
-,-,TRBV2,TRBJ1-1,TGTGCCAGCAGAGGGTATTTGGGGGGCACTGAAGCTTTCTTT,CASRGYLGGTEAFF
-,-,TRBV7-9,TRBJ1-2,TGTGCCAGCAGCCCGCCGACCTGGGGCTACACCTTC,CASSPPTWGYTF
TRBD1,few,TRBV7-8,TRBJ1-2,TGTGCCAGCAGCCCCAAGTCAGGGGGTCACACCTTC,CASSPKSGGHTF
-,-,TRBV30,TRBJ1-6,TGTGCCTGGAGTGAGGACCGAAATTCACCCCTCCACTTT,CAWSEDRNSPLHF
-,few,TRBV4-1,TRBJ2-1,TGCGCCAGCAGCCAAGCCCCGACAGCCTACAATGAGCAGTTCTTC,CASSQAPTAYNEQFF
-,-,TRBV5-4,TRBJ1-1,TGTGCCAGCAGCTTGCCTACTCACACTGAAGCTTTCTTT,CASSLPTHTEAFF
TRBD1,-,TRBV29-1,TRBJ1-5,TGCAGCGTTTCTACAGGGGTACATCAGCCCCAGCATTTT,CSVSTGVHQPQHF
-,-,TRBV10-3,TRBJ2-5,TGTGCCATCACTAAGAACCTTCAAGAGACCCAGTACTTC,CAITKNLQETQYF
-,-,TRBV30,TRBJ1-5,TGTGCCTGGACCAGTTCGTCTGCTCAGCCCCAGCATTTT,CAWTSSSAQPQHF
-,once,TRBV5-1,TRBJ1-4,TGCGCCAGCAGCCAGGGTGAAAAACTGTTTTTT,CASSQGEKLFF
-,-,TRBV6-5,TRBJ1-2,TGTGCCAGCCGCCGGGGGGGCGGCTATGGCTACACCTTC,CASRRGGGYGYTF
-,-,TRBV5-1,TRBJ2-1,TGCGCCAGCAGCTTGGACACCCAGAATGAGCAGTTCTTC,CASSLDTQNEQFF
TRBD2,-,TRBV29-1,TRBJ2-3,TGCAGCGTTGGCCTAGCGGGGAGTAGTTCAGATACGCAGTATTTT,CSVGLAGSSSDTQYF
-,-,TRBV11-2,TRBJ2-7,TGTGCCAGCAGTACAGGCCCCTACGAGCAGTACTTC,CASSTGPYEQYF
-,-,TRBV6-1,TRBJ2-7,TGTGCCAGCAAGGGACCGGGAGAGCAGTACTTC,CASKGPGEQYF
-,-,TRBV29-1,TRBJ1-2,TGCAGCGTTGCTGTGTCGGGGGGCTACACCTTC,CSVAVSGGYTF
TRBD1,-,TRBV6-6,TRBJ2-7,TGTGCCAGCAGTCACCGGACAGGCTCCTACGAGCAGTACTTC,CASSHRTGSYEQYF
TRBD1,-,TRBV29-1,TRBJ2-7,TGCAGCGTTGGACAGGGGGCAACCTACGAGCAGTACTTC,CSVGQGATYEQYF
-,-,TRBV5-1,TRBJ1-1,TGCGCCAGCAGCCGGAACAGGGCCCTGGACACTGAAGCTTTCTTT,CASSRNRALDTEAFF
-,many,TRBV20-1,TRBJ2-7,TGCAGTGCTCCAGGGGAGGGTGAGCAGTACTTC,CSAPGEGEQYF
-,-,TRBV29-1,TRBJ1-2,TGCAGCGTTAGCCGGGGTCGGGACTATGGCTACACCTTC,CSVSRGRDYGYTF
-,once,TRBV30,TRBJ1-4,TGTGCCTGGAGTGTACGCAGGGATGAAAAACTGTTTTTT,CAWSVRRDEKLFF
-,-,TRBV5-1,TRBJ2-3,TGCGCCAGCAGCCTGGGGGCCCCAGGCGATACGCAGTATTTT,CASSLGAPGDTQYF
-,-,TRBV2,TRBJ2-3,TGTGCCAGCAGTGATCTAGGAGATACGCAGTATTTT,CASSDLGDTQYF
TRBD2,-,TRBV29-1,TRBJ2-3,TGCAGCGTTAGCGGGGCCCCAGATACGCAGTATTTT,CSVSGAPDTQYF
TRBD1,once,TRBV7-2,TRBJ1-1,TGTGCCAGCAGCTCGCGCAGGGGGCCGAACACTGAAGCTTTCTTT,CASSSRRGPNTEAFF
TRBD2,-,TRBV7-9,TRBJ2-5,TGTGCCAGCAGCCGAGGCGGGGGACAAGAGACCCAGTACTTC,CASSRGGGQETQYF
-,few,TRBV7-9,TRBJ1-6,TGTGCCAGCAGCTTAGAGGGGACAAATTCACCCCTCCACTTT,CASSLEGTNSPLHF
-,-,TRBV5-1,TRBJ2-1,TGCGCCAGCAGCCTCCTAGCCTCGCGGTCAGGGGATGAGCAGTTCTTC,CASSLLASRSGDEQFF
-,few,TRBV5-1,TRBJ2-3,TGCGCCAGCAGCCCCCGCGAGGATACGCAGTATTTT,CASSPREDTQYF
TRBD2,-,TRBV9,TRBJ2-5,TGTGCCAGCAGCGCCGGGACTAGCGGGAGTTGGAGGGAGACCCAGTACTTC,CASSAGTSGSWRETQYF
-,-,TRBV2,TRBJ1-4,TGTGCCAGCGGGAAGGTGGCCGGACAGAGCAATGAAAAACTGTTTTTT,CASGKVAGQSNEKLFF
TRBD2,few,TRBV11-2,TRBJ2-3,TGTGCCAGCAGCTTAACCGGGGGGGCCCCAGATACGCAGTATTTT,CASSLTGGAPDTQYF
-,-,TRBV6-5,TRBJ1-6,TGTGCCAGCAGTTACTTGCAGACTAATTCACCCCTCCACTTT,CASSYLQTNSPLHF
-,few,TRBV5-6,TRBJ1-2,TGTGCCAGCAGCTTGGTTGCAGGGCAGTATGGCTACACCTTC,CASSLVAGQYGYTF
-,-,TRBV23-1,TRBJ2-6,TGCGCCAGCAGTTGGGCCAGATCTGGGGCCAACGTCCTGACTTTC,CASSWARSGANVLTF
TRBD1,once,TRBV4-1,TRBJ2-7,TGCGCCAGCAGCCGGGGGACAGAGCTTTACGAGCAGTACTTC,CASSRGTELYEQYF
-,-,TRBV5-4,TRBJ1-1,TGTGCCAGCAGCCCCGAGCCGAACACTGAAGCTTTCTTT,CASSPEPNTEAFF
TRBD1,-,TRBV2,TRBJ2-7,TGTGCCAGCAGTGGGACAGGGGGCAGTTACGAGCAGTACTTC,CASSGTGGSYEQYF
TRBD2,-,TRBV5-1,TRBJ2-5,TGCGCCAGCAGTTCCGGGGGGGCCGGTTTGGAGACCCAGTACTTC,CASSSGGAGLETQYF
TRBD1,-,TRBV29-1,TRBJ2-2,TGCAGCGTAGTGACAGGGGGGCCGAACACCGGGGAGCTGTTTTTT,CSVVTGGPNTGELFF
-,few,TRBV29-1,TRBJ2-3,TGCAGCGGTGCCTCGCGAGATACGCAGTATTTT,CSGASRDTQYF
TRBD2,-,TRBV5-4,TRBJ2-3,TGTGCCAGCAGCCGGGTGGGGGGGACGCAGTATTTT,CASSRVGGTQYF
TRBD2,-,TRBV29-1,TRBJ2-7,TGCAGCGTTGAAGGCGGCGGACCGGGGGAGGGCGAGCAGTACTTC,CSVEGGGPGEGEQYF
-,-,TRBV29-1,TRBJ1-1,TGCAGCGTTGTAAAGGCCGGATTGAACACTGAAGCTTTCTTT,CSVVKAGLNTEAFF
-,-,TRBV11-2,TRBJ2-5,TGTGCCAGCAGCTCGGGAATCCAAGAGACCCAGTACTTC,CASSSGIQETQYF
-,-,TRBV10-3,TRBJ2-3,TGTGCCATCAGTGCAACTAGTACGCAGTATTTT,CAISATSTQYF
TRBD1,-,TRBV30,TRBJ1-4,TGTGCCTGGACCTACAGGGGAGGAGAAAAACTGTTTTTT,CAWTYRGGEKLFF
TRBD1,-,TRBV2,TRBJ1-5,TGTGCCAGTGCGGCTGAGGACAGGGCGACGCCCCAGCATTTT,CASAAEDRATPQHF
TRBD2,-,TRBV27,TRBJ2-5,TGTGCCAGCAGTATACGGGGGGGCCAAGAGACCCAGTACTTC,CASSIRGGQETQYF
-,-,TRBV30,TRBJ2-2,TGTGCCTGCCTACAGAGGAACACCGGGGAGCTGTTTTTT,CACLQRNTGELFF
-,many,TRBV7-9,TRBJ2-5,TGTGCCAGCAGCTTATTAGAGACCCAGTACTTC,CASSLLETQYF
-,-,TRBV7-3,TRBJ2-7,TGTGCCAGCAGCTTAACGGGCAGGGGAGACGAGCAGTACTTC,CASSLTGRGDEQYF
-,-,TRBV29-1,TRBJ1-2,TGCATATCGCGTGGTGACTACACCTTC,CISRGDYTF
TRBD1,-,TRBV5-1,TRBJ1-2,TGCGCCAGCAGCCAGGGACAGTCTAACTATGGCTACACCTTC,CASSQGQSNYGYTF
-,-,TRBV7-9,TRBJ1-1,TGTGCCAGCAGCCCGGCAGGAGCCATGAACACTGAAGCTTTCTTT,CASSPAGAMNTEAFF
-,few,TRBV2,TRBJ1-1,TGTGCCAGCAGCACACTGGAGAACACTGAAGCTTTCTTT,CASSTLENTEAFF